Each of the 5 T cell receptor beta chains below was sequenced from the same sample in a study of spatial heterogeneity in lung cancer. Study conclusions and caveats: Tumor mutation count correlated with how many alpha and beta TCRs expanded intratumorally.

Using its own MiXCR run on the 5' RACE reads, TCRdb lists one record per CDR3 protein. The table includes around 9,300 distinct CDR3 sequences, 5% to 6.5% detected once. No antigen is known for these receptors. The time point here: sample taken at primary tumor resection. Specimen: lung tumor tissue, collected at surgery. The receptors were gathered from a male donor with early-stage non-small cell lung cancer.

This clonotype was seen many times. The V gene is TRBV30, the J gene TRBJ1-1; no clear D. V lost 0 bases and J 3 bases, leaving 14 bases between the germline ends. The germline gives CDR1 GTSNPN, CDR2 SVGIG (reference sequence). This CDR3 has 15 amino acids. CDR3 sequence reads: CAWSVDGGGYTEAFF. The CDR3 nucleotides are TGTGCCTGGAGTGTTGATGGTGGTGGGTACACTGAAGCTTTCTTT.

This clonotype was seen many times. The CDR3 is CASSLVSGGSYNEQFF. In DNA, the CDR3 is TGTGCCAGCAGCTTAGTTAGCGGGGGGTCCTACAATGAGCAGTTCTTC. The rearrangement links TRBV7-6 to TRBJ2-1; TRBD2 matches 10 bases. Looked up from germline, CDR1 is SGHVS and CDR2 is FNYEAQ. J lost 1 base, V lost 1 base, and 1 base had no gene match. This CDR3 is 16 amino acids long.

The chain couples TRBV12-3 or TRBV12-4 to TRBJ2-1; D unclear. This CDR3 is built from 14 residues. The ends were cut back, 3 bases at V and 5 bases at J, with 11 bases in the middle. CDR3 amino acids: CASSFQTVDNEQFF. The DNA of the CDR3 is TGTGCCAGCAGTTTCCAAACAGTCGACAATGAGCAGTTCTTC.

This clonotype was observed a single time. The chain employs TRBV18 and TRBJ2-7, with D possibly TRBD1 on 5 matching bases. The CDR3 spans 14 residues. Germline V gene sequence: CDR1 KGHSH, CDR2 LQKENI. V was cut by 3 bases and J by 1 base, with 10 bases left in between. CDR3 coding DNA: TGTGCCAGCTCACCCGGGCAGGGATCCTACGAGCAGTACTTC. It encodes CASSPGQGSYEQYF. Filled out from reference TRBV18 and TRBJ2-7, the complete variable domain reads NAGVMQNPRHLVRRRGQEARLRCSPMKGHSHVYWYRQLPEEGLKFMVYLQKENIIDESGMPKERFSAEFPKEGPSILRIQQVVRGDSAAYFCASSPGQGSYEQYFGPGTRLTVT.

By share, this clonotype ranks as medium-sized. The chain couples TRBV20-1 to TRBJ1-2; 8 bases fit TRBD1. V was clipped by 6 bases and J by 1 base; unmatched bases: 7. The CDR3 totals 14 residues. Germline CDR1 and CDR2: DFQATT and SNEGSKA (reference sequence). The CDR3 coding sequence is TGCAGTGCGCGCCGGGACAGGCTTAACTATGGCTACACCTTC. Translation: CSARRDRLNYGYTF.